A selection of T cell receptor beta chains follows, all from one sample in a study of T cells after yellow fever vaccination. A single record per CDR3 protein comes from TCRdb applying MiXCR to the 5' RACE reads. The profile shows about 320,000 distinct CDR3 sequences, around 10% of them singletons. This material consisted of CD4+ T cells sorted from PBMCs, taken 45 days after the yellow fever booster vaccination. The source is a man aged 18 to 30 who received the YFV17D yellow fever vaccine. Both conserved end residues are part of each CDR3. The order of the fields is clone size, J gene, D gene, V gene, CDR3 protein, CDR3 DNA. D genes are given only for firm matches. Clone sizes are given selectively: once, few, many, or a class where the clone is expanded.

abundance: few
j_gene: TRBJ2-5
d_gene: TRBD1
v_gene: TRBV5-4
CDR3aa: CASSQTGVGRIETQYF
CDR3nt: TGTGCCAGCAGCCAGACAGGGGTAGGAAGAATAGAGACCCAGTACTTC

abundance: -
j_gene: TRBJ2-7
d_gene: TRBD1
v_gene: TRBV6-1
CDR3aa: CASRYTWTGQHYEQYF
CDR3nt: TGTGCCAGCAGATATACTTGGACAGGACAGCACTACGAGCAGTACTTC

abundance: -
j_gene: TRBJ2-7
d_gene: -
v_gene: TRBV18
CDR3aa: CASSPEGGYEQYF
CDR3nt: TGTGCCAGCTCACCTGAGGGGGGCTACGAGCAGTACTTC

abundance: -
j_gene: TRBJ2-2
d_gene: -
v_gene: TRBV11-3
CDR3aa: CASGRGQHTGELFF
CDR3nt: TGTGCCAGCGGTCGGGGGCAACACACCGGGGAGCTGTTTTTT

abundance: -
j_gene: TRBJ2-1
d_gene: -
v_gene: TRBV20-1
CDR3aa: CSSAERAGLYNEQFF
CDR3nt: TGCAGCTCGGCTGAGCGGGCGGGCCTCTACAATGAGCAGTTCTTC

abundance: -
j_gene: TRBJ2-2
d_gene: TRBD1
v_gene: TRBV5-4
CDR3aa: CASRPVAGGLVGELFF
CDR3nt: TGTGCCAGCAGACCAGTGGCAGGGGGCCTTGTAGGGGAGCTGTTTTTT

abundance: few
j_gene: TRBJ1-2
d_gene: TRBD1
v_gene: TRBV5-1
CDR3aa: CASSHETGDRNYGYTF
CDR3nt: TGCGCCAGCAGCCACGAGACAGGGGACCGAAACTATGGCTACACCTTC

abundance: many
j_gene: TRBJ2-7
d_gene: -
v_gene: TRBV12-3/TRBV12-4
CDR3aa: CASSYDRSHEQYF
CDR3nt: TGTGCCAGCAGTTACGACAGGTCTCACGAGCAGTACTTC

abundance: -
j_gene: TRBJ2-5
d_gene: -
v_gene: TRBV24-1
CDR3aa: CATSDTTGYWETQYF
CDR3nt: TGTGCCACCAGTGATACGACAGGTTACTGGGAGACCCAGTACTTC

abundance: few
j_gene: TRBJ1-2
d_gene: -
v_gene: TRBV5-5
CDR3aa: CASSFQGYGYTF
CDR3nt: TGTGCCAGCAGCTTTCAAGGCTATGGCTACACCTTC

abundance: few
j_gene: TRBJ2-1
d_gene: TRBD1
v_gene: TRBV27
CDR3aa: CASREAGTDLNEQFF
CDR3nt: TGTGCCAGCAGAGAGGCCGGGACAGACCTCAATGAGCAGTTCTTC

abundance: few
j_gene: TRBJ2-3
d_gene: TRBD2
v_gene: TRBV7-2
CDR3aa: CASSPQTSADTQYF
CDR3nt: TGTGCCAGCAGCCCTCAGACTAGCGCAGATACGCAGTATTTT

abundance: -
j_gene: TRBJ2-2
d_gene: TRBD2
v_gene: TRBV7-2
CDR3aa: CASSLMTSDTGELFF
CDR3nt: TGTGCCAGCAGCTTAATGACTAGCGACACCGGGGAGCTGTTTTTT

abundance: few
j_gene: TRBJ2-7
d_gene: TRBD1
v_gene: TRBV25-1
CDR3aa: CASSRDRGKYF
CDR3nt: TGTGCCAGCAGTAGGGACAGGGGGAAGTACTTC

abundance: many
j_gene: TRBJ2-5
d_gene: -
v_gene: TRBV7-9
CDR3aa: CASSFRETQYF
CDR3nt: TGTGCCAGCAGCTTTCGAGAGACCCAGTACTTC

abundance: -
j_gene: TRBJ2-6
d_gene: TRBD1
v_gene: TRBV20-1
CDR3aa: CSARTRTGAGANVLTF
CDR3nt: TGCAGTGCTAGAACCCGGACAGGGGCTGGGGCCAACGTCCTGACTTTC

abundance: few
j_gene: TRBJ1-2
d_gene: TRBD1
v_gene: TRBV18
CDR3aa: CASTPGQEYGYTF
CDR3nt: TGTGCCAGCACTCCGGGACAGGAGTATGGCTACACCTTC

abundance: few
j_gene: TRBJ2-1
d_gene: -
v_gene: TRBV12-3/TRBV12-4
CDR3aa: CASSLGGFFNEQFF
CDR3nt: TGTGCCAGCAGTTTGGGGGGTTTTTTCAATGAGCAGTTCTTC

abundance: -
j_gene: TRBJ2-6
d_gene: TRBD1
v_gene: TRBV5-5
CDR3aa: CASSLRTGEGSGANVLTF
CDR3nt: TGTGCCAGCAGCTTGCGGACAGGGGAAGGTTCTGGGGCCAACGTCCTGACTTTC

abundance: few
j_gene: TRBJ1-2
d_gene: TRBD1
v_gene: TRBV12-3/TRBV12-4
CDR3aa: CASKQGRGGYTF
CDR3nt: TGTGCCAGCAAACAGGGGCGAGGTGGCTACACCTTC

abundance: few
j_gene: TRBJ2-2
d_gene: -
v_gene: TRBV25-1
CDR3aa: CASSESLTANTGELFF
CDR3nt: TGTGCCAGCAGTGAATCCCTGACAGCGAACACCGGGGAGCTGTTTTTT

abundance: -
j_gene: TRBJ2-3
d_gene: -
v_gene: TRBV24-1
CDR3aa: CATSAEGFLDTQYF
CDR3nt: TGTGCCACCAGTGCAGAGGGTTTCCTTGATACGCAGTATTTT

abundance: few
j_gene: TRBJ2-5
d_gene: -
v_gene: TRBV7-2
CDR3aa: CASSLAGTGKETQYF
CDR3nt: TGTGCCAGCAGCTTAGCGGGTACGGGGAAGGAGACCCAGTACTTC

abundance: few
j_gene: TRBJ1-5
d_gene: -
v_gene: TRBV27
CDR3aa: CASSLLGPQLNQPQHF
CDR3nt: TGTGCCAGCAGTCTCTTAGGGCCCCAGCTCAATCAGCCCCAGCATTTT

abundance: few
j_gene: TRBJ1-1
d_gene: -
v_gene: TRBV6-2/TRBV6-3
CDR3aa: CASRDLGAENTEAFF
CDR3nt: TGTGCCAGCAGAGACCTTGGGGCGGAAAACACTGAAGCTTTCTTT

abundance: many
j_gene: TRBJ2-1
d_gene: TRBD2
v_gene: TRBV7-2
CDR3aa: CASSDTRDSGGENYNEQFF
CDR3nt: TGTGCCAGCAGCGACACCAGGGATAGCGGGGGGGAAAACTACAATGAGCAGTTCTTC

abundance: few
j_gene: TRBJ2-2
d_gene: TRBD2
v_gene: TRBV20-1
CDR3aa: CSAGGTSGGKTGELFF
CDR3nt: TGCAGTGCTGGGGGGACTAGCGGGGGAAAAACCGGGGAGCTGTTTTTT

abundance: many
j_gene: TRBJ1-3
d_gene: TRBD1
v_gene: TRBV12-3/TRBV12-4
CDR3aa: CASSFDRGRSENTIYF
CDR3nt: TGTGCCAGCAGTTTCGACAGGGGGCGATCTGAAAACACCATATATTTT

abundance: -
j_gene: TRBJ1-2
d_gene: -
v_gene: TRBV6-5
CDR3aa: CASSMVLDGYGYTF
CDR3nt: TGTGCCAGCAGCATGGTATTAGACGGATATGGCTACACCTTC

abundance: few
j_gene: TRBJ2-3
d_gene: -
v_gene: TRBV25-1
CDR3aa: CASSEFGLDTQYF
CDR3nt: TGTGCCAGCAGTGAATTTGGATTGGATACGCAGTATTTT

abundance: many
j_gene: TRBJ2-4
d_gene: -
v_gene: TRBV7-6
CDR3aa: CASSLRAWQNIQYF
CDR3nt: TGTGCCAGCAGCTTGCGGGCGTGGCAAAACATTCAGTACTTC

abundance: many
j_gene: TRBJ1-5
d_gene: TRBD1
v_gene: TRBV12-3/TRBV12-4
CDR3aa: CASRGQGDSQPQHF
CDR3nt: TGTGCCAGCAGAGGACAGGGGGATAGTCAGCCCCAGCATTTT

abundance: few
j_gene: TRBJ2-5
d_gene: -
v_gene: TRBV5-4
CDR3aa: CASSLRQVGETQYF
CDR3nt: TGTGCCAGCAGCTTGCGACAGGTTGGGGAGACCCAGTACTTC

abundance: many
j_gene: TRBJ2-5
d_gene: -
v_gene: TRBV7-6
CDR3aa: CASSFYSSDQYF
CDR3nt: TGTGCCAGCAGCTTTTATAGCTCCGACCAGTACTTC

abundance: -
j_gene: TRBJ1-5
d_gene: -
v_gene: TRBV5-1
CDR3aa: CASSEQGTSNQPQHF
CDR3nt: TGCGCCAGCAGCGAGCAGGGTACGAGCAATCAGCCCCAGCATTTT

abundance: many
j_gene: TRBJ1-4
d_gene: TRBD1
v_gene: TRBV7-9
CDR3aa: CASSPGQGTSEKLFF
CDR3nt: TGTGCCAGCAGCCCGGGACAGGGGACGTCAGAAAAACTGTTTTTT

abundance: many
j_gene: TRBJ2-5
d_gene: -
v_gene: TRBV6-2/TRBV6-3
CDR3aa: CASSPSRGPIGTQYF
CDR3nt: TGTGCCAGCAGCCCCTCCCGGGGCCCCATCGGGACCCAGTACTTC

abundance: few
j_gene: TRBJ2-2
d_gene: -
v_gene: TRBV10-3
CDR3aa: CAISESITGEAGELFF
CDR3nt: TGTGCCATCAGTGAGTCGATCACAGGGGAGGCCGGGGAGCTGTTTTTT

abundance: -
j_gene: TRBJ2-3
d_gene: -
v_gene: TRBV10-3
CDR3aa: CAISPPAYTQYF
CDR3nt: TGTGCCATCAGCCCCCCCGCCTATACGCAGTATTTT

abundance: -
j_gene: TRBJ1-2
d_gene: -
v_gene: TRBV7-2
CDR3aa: CASSFQLDYGYTF
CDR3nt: TGTGCCAGCAGCTTCCAGCTTGACTATGGCTACACCTTC

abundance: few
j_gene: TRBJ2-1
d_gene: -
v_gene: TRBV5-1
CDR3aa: CASSIGLNNEQFF
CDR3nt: TGCGCCAGCAGCATAGGACTGAACAATGAGCAGTTCTTC

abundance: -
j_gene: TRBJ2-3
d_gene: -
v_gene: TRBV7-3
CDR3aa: CASSLDPPGTQYF
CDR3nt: TGTGCCAGCAGCTTAGACCCTCCCGGGACGCAGTATTTT

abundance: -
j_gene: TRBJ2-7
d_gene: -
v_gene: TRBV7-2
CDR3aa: CASSPGHGREQYF
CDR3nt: TGTGCCAGCAGCCCGGGCCATGGGAGGGAGCAGTACTTC

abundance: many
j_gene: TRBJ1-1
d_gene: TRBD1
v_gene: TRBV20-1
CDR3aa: CSAKLTGGGTEAFF
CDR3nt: TGCAGTGCTAAATTAACAGGGGGCGGAACTGAAGCTTTCTTT

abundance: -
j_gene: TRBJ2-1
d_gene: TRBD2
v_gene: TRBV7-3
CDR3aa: CASSPHSGAPYNEQFF
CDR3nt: TGTGCCAGCAGCCCTCATAGCGGGGCCCCCTACAATGAGCAGTTCTTC

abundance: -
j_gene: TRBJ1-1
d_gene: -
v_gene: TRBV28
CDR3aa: CASRPMNTEAFF
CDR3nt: TGTGCCAGCAGGCCGATGAACACTGAAGCTTTCTTT

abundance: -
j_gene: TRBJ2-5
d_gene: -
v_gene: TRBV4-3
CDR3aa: CASSQDSRGLRETQYF
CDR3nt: TGCGCCAGCAGCCAAGATTCCAGGGGCTTACGGGAGACCCAGTACTTC

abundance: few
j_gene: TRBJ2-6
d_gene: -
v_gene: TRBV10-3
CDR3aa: CAISESSGANVLTF
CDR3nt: TGTGCCATCAGTGAATCCTCTGGGGCCAACGTCCTGACTTTC

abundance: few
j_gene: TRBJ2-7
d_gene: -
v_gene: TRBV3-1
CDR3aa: CASSHSQGPHEQYF
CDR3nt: TGTGCCAGCAGCCATTCTCAGGGGCCCCACGAGCAGTACTTC

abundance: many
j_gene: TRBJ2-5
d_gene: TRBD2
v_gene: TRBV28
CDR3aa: CASSLFLAGLAYF
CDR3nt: TGTGCCAGCAGTTTATTCCTAGCGGGATTAGCGTACTTC

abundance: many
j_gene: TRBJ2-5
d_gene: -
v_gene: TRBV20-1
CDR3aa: CSARATSAGETQYF
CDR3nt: TGCAGTGCTAGAGCCACATCAGCGGGAGAGACCCAGTACTTC

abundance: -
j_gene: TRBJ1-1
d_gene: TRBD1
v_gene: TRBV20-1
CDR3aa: CSARDRRRNTEAFF
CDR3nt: TGCAGTGCTAGGGACAGGCGGAGGAACACTGAAGCTTTCTTT

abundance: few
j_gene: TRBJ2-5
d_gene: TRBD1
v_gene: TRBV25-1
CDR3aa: CASSPVTGVPKPETQYF
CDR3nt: TGTGCCAGCAGTCCTGTCACAGGGGTTCCAAAACCGGAGACCCAGTACTTC

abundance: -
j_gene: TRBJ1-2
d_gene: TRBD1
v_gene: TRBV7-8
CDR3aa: CASKSRTGEDYGYTF
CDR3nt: TGTGCCAGCAAAAGCCGGACAGGGGAGGACTATGGCTACACCTTC

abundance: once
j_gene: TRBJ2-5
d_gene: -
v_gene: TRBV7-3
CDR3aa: CASSLTGSRETQYF
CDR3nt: TGTGCCAGCAGCTTAACGGGGTCCCGGGAGACCCAGTACTTC

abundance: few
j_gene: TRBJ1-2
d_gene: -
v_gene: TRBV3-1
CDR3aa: CASSQDPDPSQGYTF
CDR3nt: TGTGCCAGCAGCCAAGATCCCGACCCTTCACAAGGCTACACCTTC

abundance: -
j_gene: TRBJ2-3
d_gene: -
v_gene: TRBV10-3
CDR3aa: CAIRQTSSTDTQYF
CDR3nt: TGTGCCATCAGGCAGACTAGTAGCACAGATACGCAGTATTTT

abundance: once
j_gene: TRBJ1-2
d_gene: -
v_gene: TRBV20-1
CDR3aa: CSARDKENYGYTF
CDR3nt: TGCAGTGCTAGGGACAAGGAGAACTATGGCTACACCTTC

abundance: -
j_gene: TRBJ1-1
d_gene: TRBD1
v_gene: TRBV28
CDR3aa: CASRLDRVNEAFF
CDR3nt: TGTGCCAGCAGATTGGACAGGGTCAACGAAGCTTTCTTT

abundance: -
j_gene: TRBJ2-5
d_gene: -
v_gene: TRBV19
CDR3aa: CASSPVAGSVVETQYF
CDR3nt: TGTGCCAGCAGTCCTGTCGCAGGGTCTGTGGTGGAGACCCAGTACTTC